This T cell receptor beta chain was retrieved from a study of T-cell memory formation after mild COVID-19. Overall study context: TCR clusters largely stayed donor specific. General study results and limits: Researchers report contracting CD4+ clones mostly in CM and EM, with CD8+ clones in EMRA. Several responding clones turned up in pre-infection memory, indicating that cross-reactive memory may have taken part. The second-wave clones peaking on day 37 were not confirmed as SARS-CoV-2-specific.

TCRdb reanalysed the 5' RACE reads using MiXCR and keeps one entry per CDR3 protein. The sample shows 80,000 to 90,000 distinct CDR3 sequences, around 27% of them seen only once. With respect to this clonotype: Its antigen is unidentified.

The V end was cut by 4 bases, the J end by 4 bases, with 4 bases between. CDR1 SQVTM and CDR2 ANQGSEA come from the germline V gene. This CDR3 contains 11 residues. The chain has TRBV29-1 and TRBJ2-2; no clear D gene. The sample comprised PBMCs or a T cell subset sorted from them (not recorded which). The receptor was isolated from a man between 18 and 29 years old who had mild COVID-19 (a few samples of this study predate the infection). Cell type and time point are not known. The CDR3 coding sequence is TGCAGCGTTGTGTCCACCGGGGAGCTGTTTTTT. This gives the protein CSVVSTGELFF.